This T cell receptor beta chain was recorded in a study of T cell repertoires and leukemia-associated antigens (dated by TCRdb to the late 2010s). Concerning the study at large: Each sample yielded about 5.1 to 7 million read pairs and about 3.3 to 5.0 million effective reads, 15 million to 20 million effective reads overall. On the study overall, not on this receptor specifically: No significant differences among the four groups were observed in the numbers of Vbeta genes (about 60), Jbeta genes (roughly 14), VDJ rearrangements, or unique CDR3s. Direct testing of the expanded clones' antigen specificity and function was not done, and further investigation was required.

This clonotype is medium-sized (0.01 to 0.1%) in terms of sample share. Its antigen is not yet known. Base qualities were left out, and no much larger clone turns up one base away. TRIzol reagent was used to extract total RNA from the cultured T cells. 5' rapid amplification of cDNA ends (5'RACE) was the method used to amplify TCRbeta libraries from the RNA. Library concentration and integrity were checked with Qubit, an Agilent instrument, and quantitative PCR before sequencing. Qualified libraries were sequenced on Illumina HiSeq or MiSeq by a commercial service provider. The authors' pipeline ran thus. TCR sequences in each sample were identified with MiXCR version 1.8.2. For a clone to count as qualified, its CDR3 had to be longer than four amino acids, its nucleotide length had to be in-frame, and the clone could not contain a stop codon. A read counted as effective if the read contained the complete CDR3 structure. RT-PCR with 24 Vbeta primers, GeneScan spectratyping, and Sanger sequencing were used to validate the expanded clones. TCRdb passed the public sequencing reads through fastp at Q25 and MiXCR, retaining productive beta sequences. Every CDR3 protein is listed once, alongside the most common genes and DNA of its rows. These V and J calls derive from TCRdb rather than the authors' analysis. The sample includes some 14,000 distinct CDR3 sequences, with roughly 40% observed a single time. About 9% of the sample belongs to the ten largest clones.

As a first step, CD3+ T cells were rested overnight at 2.5 million cells/mL in RPMI 1640 lacking fetal bovine serum. CD3+ T cells were isolated from PBMCs with MACS immunomagnetic beads following the manufacturer's instructions. Sequenced material: CD3+ T cells sorted from blood and cultured. This clonotype originated in a female donor in good health.

The CDR3 reads CASSFRLRNTGELFF. The nucleotide sequence is given as TGTGCCAGCAGCTTTCGTTTGCGGAACACCGGGGAGCTGTTTTTT. The chain employs TRBV7-8 and TRBJ2-2, with no reliable assignment of the D segment. The cysteine opens and the phenylalanine closes a CDR3 of 15 amino acids. Only the CDR3 portion is preserved as DNA: 45 bases, with reading frame beginning at the first base. The CDR1 and CDR2 encoded by the germline V gene are SGHVS and FQNEAQ. V gives up 3 bases and J gives up 1 base, and the segment between their germline ends measures 9 bases.